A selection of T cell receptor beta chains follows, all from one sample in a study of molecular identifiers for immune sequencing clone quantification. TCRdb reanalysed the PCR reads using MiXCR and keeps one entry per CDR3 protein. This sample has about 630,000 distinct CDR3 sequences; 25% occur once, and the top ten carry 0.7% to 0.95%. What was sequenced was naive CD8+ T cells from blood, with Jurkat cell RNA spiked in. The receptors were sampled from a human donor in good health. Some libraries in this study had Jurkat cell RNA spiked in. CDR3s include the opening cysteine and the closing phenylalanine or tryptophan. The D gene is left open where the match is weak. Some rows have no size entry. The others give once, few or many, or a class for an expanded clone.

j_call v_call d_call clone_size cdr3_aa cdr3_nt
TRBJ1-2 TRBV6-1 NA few CASMGGWNYGYTF TGTGCCTCCATGGGGGGCTGGAACTATGGCTACACCTTC
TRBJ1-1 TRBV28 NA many CASSFFDHPRKALNTEAFF TGTGCCAGCAGTTTCTTTGACCACCCCCGAAAGGCCTTGAACACTGAAGCTTTCTTT
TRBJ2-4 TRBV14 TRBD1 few CASSSDRESRIAKNIQYF TGTGCCAGCAGCTCGGACAGGGAGAGTAGGATAGCCAAAAACATTCAGTACTTC
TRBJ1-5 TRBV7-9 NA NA CASSLEGNHPHHF TGTGCAAGCAGCTTAGAGGGGAATCACCCCCACCATTTT
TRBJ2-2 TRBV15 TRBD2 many CATSRESRLAGTNTGELFF TGTGCCACCAGCAGAGAATCCCGGCTAGCGGGAACGAACACCGGGGAGCTGTTTTTT
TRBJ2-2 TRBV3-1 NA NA CASSQESGNTGELFF TGTGCCAGCAGCCAAGAGTCGGGGAACACCGGGGAGCTGTTTTTT
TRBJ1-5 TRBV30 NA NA CAWSVRVSNQPQHF TGTGCCTGGAGTGTACGGGTCAGCAATCAGCCCCAGCATTTT
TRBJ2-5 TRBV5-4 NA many CASSPVGIGAETQYF TGTGCCAGCAGTCCTGTGGGTATCGGAGCTGAGACCCAGTACTTC
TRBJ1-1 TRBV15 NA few CATSSGVLNTEAFF TGTGCCACCAGCAGTGGGGTCCTGAACACTGAAGCTTTCTTT
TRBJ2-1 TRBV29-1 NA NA CSVEGQATYNEQFF TGCAGCGTTGAAGGACAGGCAACCTACAATGAGCAGTTCTTC
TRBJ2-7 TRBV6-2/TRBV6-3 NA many CASSLWGVDEQYF TGTGCCAGCAGTCTATGGGGGGTCGACGAGCAGTACTTC
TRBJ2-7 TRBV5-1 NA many CASSLAPGSFEYF TGCGCCAGCAGCTTGGCCCCAGGGTCGTTCGAGTACTTC
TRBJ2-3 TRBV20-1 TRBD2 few CSARDLGLGSPDTQYF TGCAGTGCTAGAGATCTAGGACTAGGATCCCCAGATACGCAGTATTTT
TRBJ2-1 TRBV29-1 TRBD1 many CSVEGTGVLDEQFF TGCAGCGTGGAGGGGACAGGGGTCCTCGATGAGCAGTTCTTC
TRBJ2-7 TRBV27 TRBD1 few CASSLRTGVHERYF TGTGCCAGCAGTCTGAGGACAGGGGTCCACGAGCGGTACTTC
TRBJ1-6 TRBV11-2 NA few CASSAGGPSGPLHF TGTGCCAGCAGCGCGGGAGGTCCCTCGGGTCCCCTCCACTTT
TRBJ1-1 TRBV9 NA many CASSVAPSNTEAFF TGTGCCAGCAGCGTAGCTCCCTCGAACACTGAAGCTTTCTTT
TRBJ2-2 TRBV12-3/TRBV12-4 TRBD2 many CASSPPPSGRRVTGPGELFF TGTGCCAGCAGTCCCCCCCCTAGCGGGAGAAGGGTTACTGGGCCCGGGGAGCTGTTTTTT
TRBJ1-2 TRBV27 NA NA CASSQAGTYGYTF TGTGCCAGCAGTCAAGCCGGGACATATGGCTACACCTTC
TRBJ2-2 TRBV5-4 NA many CAGSMAGELFF TGTGCCGGGAGCATGGCCGGGGAGCTGTTTTTT
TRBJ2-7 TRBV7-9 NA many CASSAYGTDPYEQYF TGTGCCAGCAGCGCCTACGGGACCGACCCTTACGAGCAGTACTTC
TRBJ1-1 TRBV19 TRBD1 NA CASSILDRGNTEAFF TGTGCCAGTAGTATCTTGGACAGGGGAAACACTGAAGCTTTCTTT